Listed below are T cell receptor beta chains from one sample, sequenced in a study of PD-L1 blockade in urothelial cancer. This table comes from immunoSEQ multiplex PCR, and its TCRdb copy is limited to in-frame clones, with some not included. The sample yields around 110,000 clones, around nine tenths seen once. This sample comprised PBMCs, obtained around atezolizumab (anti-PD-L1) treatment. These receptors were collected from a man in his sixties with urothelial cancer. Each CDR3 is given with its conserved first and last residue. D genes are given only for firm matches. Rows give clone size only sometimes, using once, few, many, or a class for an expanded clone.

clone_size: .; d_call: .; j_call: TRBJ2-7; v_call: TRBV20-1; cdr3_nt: TGCAGTGTGAGGGGGAATGGGGAGCAGTACTTC; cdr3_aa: CSVRGNGEQYF
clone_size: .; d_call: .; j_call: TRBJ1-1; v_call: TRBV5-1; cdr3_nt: TGCGCCAGCAGCTTGGATCCGGGAACTGAAGCTTTCTTT; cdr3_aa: CASSLDPGTEAFF
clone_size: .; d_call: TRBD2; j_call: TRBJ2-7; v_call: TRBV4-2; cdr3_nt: TGTGCCAGCAGCCAAGACCCGAGGGGGGCGGGAGGGTCCTACGAGCAGTACTTC; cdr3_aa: CASSQDPRGAGGSYEQYF
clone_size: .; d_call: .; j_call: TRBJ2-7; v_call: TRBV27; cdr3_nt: TGTGCCAGCAGTTTAGGCAGACAGGTCTACGAGCAGTACTTC; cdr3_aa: CASSLGRQVYEQYF
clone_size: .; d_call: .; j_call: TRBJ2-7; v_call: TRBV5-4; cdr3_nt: TGTGCCAGCAGCGCCGGACAGACCTCCTACGAGCAGTACTTC; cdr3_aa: CASSAGQTSYEQYF
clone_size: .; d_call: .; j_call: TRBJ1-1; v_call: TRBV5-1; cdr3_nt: TGCGCCAGCATCCCTGGGGGCGGATTGAACACTGAAGCTTTCTTT; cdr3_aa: CASIPGGGLNTEAFF
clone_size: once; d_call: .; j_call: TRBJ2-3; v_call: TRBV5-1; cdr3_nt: TGCGCCAGCAGCTTGGTTGGACAGTACACAGATACGCAGTATTTT; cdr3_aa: CASSLVGQYTDTQYF
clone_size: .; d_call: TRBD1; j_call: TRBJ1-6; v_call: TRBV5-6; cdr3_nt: TGTGCCAGCAGCTTTTCGACAGGGGGCTATAATTCACCCCTCCACTTT; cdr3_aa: CASSFSTGGYNSPLHF
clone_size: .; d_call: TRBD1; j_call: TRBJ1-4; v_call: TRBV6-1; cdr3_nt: TGTGCCAGCAGCGCCCAGGGGGTTGGTGAAAAACTGTTTTTT; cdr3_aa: CASSAQGVGEKLFF
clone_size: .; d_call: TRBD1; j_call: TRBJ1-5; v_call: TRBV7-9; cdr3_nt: TGTGCCAGCAGCCTAGGGGACAGGGAGAGTCAGCCCCAGCATTTT; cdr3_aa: CASSLGDRESQPQHF
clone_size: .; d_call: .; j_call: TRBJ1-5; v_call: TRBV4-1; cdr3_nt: TGCGCCAGCAGCCAATCTCCCGCAGGGGAAAGCAATCAGCCCCAGCATTTT; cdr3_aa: CASSQSPAGESNQPQHF
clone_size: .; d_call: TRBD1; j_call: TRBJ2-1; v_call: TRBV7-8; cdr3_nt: TGTGCCAGCAGCTTACAGGGGGCTCTGAATGAGCAGTTCTTC; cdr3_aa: CASSLQGALNEQFF
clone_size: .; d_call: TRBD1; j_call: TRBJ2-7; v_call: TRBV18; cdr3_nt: TGTGCCAGCTCACCGGGACAGTCCTACGAGCAGTACTTC; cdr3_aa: CASSPGQSYEQYF
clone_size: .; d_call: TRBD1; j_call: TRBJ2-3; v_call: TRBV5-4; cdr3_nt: TGTGCCAGCAGCTTCGGGGACAGGGGGGTGGTAAGAGATACGCAGTATTTT; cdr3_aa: CASSFGDRGVVRDTQYF
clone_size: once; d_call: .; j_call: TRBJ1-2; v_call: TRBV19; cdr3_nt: TGTGCCAGTACCCAGACAGCTAACTATGGCTACACCTTC; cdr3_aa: CASTQTANYGYTF
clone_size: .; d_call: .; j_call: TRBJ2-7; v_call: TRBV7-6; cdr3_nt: TGTGCCAGCAGCACTAGGACAGACTCCTACGAGCAGTACTTC; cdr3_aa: CASSTRTDSYEQYF
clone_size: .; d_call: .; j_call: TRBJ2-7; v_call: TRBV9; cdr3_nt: TGTGCCAGCAGCGCCTCCGGCGGGGCAACCTACGAGCAGTACTTC; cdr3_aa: CASSASGGATYEQYF
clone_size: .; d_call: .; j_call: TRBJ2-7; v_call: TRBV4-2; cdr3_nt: TGTGCCAGCAGCCGCTTACAAATGGACACGGAGCCGTACGAGCAGTACTTC; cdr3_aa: CASSRLQMDTEPYEQYF
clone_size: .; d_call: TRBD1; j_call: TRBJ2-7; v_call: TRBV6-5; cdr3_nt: TGTGCCAGCAGTTCCCTTAGGACAGGGAATATCTACGAGCAGTACTTC; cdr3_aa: CASSSLRTGNIYEQYF
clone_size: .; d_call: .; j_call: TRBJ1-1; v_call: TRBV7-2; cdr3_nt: TGTGCCAGCAGCTTAGCGTCCGTGAACACTGAAGCTTTCTTT; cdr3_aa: CASSLASVNTEAFF
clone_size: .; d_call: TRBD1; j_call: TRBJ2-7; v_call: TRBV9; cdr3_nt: TGTGCCAGCGGTCGAAGTACACAGGGGGCAGGTGAGCAGTACTTC; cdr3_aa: CASGRSTQGAGEQYF
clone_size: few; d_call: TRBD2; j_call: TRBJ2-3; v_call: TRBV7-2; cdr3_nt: TGTGCCAGCAGCAAGGGGGCTAGCGGGGCTGTCACAGATACGCAGTATTTT; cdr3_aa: CASSKGASGAVTDTQYF
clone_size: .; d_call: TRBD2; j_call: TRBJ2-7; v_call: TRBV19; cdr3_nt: TGTGCCAGTAGTATAGGGGGACTAGCGGACGAGCAGTACTTC; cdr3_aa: CASSIGGLADEQYF
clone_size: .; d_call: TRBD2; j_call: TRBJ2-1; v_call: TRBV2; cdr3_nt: TGTGCCAGCAGTGAAATGGGGGGGGCCTACAATGAGCAGTTCTTC; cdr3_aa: CASSEMGGAYNEQFF
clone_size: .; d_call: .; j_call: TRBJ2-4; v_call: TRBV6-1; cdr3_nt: TGTGCCAGCAGTGCAGGGGTCCAGGGCAAAAACATTCAGTACTTC; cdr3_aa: CASSAGVQGKNIQYF
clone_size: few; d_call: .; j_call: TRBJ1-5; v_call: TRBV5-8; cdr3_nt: TGTGCCAGCAGCTTGTTGGGCCGCAATCAGCCCCAGCATTTT; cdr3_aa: CASSLLGRNQPQHF
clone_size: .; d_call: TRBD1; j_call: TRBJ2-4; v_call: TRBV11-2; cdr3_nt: TGTGCCAGCAGCCAGGGGGCGACGGCCAAAAACATTCAGTACTTC; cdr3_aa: CASSQGATAKNIQYF
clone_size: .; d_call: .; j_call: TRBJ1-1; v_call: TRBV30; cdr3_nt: TGTGCCTGGGGAGGGGAGACCCCTCAACCTGAAGCTTTCTTT; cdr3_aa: CAWGGETPQPEAFF
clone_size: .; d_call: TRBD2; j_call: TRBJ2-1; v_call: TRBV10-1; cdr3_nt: TGCGCCAGCAGTGACCCGGGACTAGCGGGATTTCAGAGGGGCGAGCAGTTCTTC; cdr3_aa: CASSDPGLAGFQRGEQFF
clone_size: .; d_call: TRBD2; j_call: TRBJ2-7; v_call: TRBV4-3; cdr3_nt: TGCGCCAGCAGCCAAATATACCGTGGGAGGGCCGAGCAGTACTTC; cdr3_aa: CASSQIYRGRAEQYF
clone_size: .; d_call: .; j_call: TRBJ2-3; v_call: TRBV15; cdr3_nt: TGTGCCACCAGCAGCTATCGGAGGGCCCCAGATACGCAGTATTTT; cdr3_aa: CATSSYRRAPDTQYF
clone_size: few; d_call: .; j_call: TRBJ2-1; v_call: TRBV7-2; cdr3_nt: TGTGCCAGCAGCTTTGGACTCGAGCAGTTCTTC; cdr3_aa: CASSFGLEQFF
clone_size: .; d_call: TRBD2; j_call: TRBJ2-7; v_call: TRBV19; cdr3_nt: TGTGCCAGTAGCCAACTAGCGGGAGTGGGATACGAGCAGTACTTC; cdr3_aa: CASSQLAGVGYEQYF
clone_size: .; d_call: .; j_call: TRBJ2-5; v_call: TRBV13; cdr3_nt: TGTGCCAGCAGCTTAGGCACCCCAGGGAGGGAGACCCAGTACTTC; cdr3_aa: CASSLGTPGRETQYF
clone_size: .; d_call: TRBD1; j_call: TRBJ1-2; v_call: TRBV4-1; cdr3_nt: TGCGCCAGCAGCCTAACCCCAGGGGGTGAGAATGGCTACACCTTC; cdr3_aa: CASSLTPGGENGYTF
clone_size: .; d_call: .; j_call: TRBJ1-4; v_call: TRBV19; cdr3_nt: TGTGCCAGTACCCAGCAGGGTAGGACTAATGAAAAACTGTTTTTT; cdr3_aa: CASTQQGRTNEKLFF
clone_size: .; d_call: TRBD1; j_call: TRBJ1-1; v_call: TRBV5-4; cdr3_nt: TGTGCCAGCAGCTGGGGACAGAAGGACACTGAAGCTTTCTTT; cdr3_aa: CASSWGQKDTEAFF
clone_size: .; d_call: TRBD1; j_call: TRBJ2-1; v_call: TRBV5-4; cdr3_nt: TGTGCCAGCAGCTTCGGACAGGGGAACTACAATGAGCAGTTCTTC; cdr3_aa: CASSFGQGNYNEQFF
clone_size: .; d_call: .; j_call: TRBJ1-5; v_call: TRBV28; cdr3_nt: TGTGCCACCCGGGGGGGGTACCGAAGTTATAGCAATCAGCCCCAGCATTTT; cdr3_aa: CATRGGYRSYSNQPQHF
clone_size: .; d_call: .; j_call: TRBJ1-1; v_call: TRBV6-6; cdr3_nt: TGTGCCAGCCGTCCGCCGGGGGGCACTGAAGCTTTCTTT; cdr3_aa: CASRPPGGTEAFF
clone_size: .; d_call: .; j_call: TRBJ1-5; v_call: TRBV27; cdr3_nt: TGTGCCAGCAGTGCGTCACCCTATAGCAATCAGCCCCAGCATTTT; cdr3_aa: CASSASPYSNQPQHF
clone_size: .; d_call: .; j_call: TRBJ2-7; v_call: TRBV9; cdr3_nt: TGTGCCAGCAGCGTAGGGGCGTCGACAACCTACGAGCAGTACTTC; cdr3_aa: CASSVGASTTYEQYF
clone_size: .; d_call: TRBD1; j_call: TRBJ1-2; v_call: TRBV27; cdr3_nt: TGTGCCAGCAGTCACAGACAGGGCAGCTATGGCTACACCTTC; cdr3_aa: CASSHRQGSYGYTF
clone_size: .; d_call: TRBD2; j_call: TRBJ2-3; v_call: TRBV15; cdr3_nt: TGTGCCACCAGCAGGAGTGGACTAGCGGCCACAGATACGCAGTATTTT; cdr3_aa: CATSRSGLAATDTQYF
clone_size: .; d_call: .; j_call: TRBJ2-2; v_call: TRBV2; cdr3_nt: TGTGCCAGCATGAGAGACAGTTTGGGGACCGGGGAGCTGTTTTTT; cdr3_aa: CASMRDSLGTGELFF
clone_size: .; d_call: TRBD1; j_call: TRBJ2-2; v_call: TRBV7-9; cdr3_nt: TGTGCCAGCAGCCCATTCCGGACAGGGTACACCGGGGAGCTGTTTTTT; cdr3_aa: CASSPFRTGYTGELFF
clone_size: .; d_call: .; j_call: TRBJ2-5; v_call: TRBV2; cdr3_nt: TGTGCCAGCTACAGGGTTTCAGAGACCCAGTACTTC; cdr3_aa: CASYRVSETQYF
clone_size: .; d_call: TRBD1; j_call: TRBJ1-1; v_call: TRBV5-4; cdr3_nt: TGTGCCAGCAGCCTACAGGGGGGGACTGAAGCTTTCTTT; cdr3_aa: CASSLQGGTEAFF
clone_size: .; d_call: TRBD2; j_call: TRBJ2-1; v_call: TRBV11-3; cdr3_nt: TGTGCCAGCAGCTTAGGGGACTCAGCGGGGAATGAGCAGTTCTTC; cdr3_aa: CASSLGDSAGNEQFF
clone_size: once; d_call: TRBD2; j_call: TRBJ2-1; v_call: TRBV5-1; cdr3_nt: TGCGCCAGCAGCCTCTTAACTAGCGGGGGGTTCAATGAGCAGTTCTTC; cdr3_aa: CASSLLTSGGFNEQFF
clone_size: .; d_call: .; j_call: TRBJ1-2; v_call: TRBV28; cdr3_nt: TGTGCCAGCAGTTTACCCACCAGATATGGCTACACCTTC; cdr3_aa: CASSLPTRYGYTF